This T cell receptor (beta chain) was obtained from a study of shared clonotypes between healthy human individuals. Study results and caveats: Having only a few donors restricted how much genetic and exposure-history diversity was captured.

The authors loaded 150 to 250 ng DNA, around 30,000 T cell genomes, into sorted-subset replicate PCRs. Only in-frame clones appear in the TCRdb table, and some are missing; sequencing was by immunoSEQ multiplex PCR. This table has about 2.2 million clones, just under 95% appearing once. To note about this clone: As yet, its antigen is unknown.

Trimming took 4 bases from V and 5 from J; bases not matched to a gene: 6. CDR1 SQVTM and CDR2 ANQGSEA come from the germline V gene. The CDR3 is 14 residues long. In the naive CD8 group, cells lacked CD45RO and were positively selected for CCR7, so terminally differentiated effector memory CD45RA+ cells were left out. The chain combines TRBV29-1 with TRBJ2-5; 11 bases agree with TRBD2. The TCR was taken from a man younger than 35 in good health. Some clones in this sample may be carry-over from other donors' samples. What was sequenced was naive CD8+ T cells from PBMCs. In nucleotides, the CDR3 is TGCAGCGTTGTCCCGGGACTAGCGGCGGAGACCCAGTACTTC. Residues: CSVVPGLAAETQYF.